This is a list of T cell receptor beta chains from one sample in a study of blood T cells in healthy people across ages. Each CDR3 protein is one row after TCRdb ran MiXCR on the 5' RACE reads. The table lists about 640,000 distinct CDR3 sequences, approximately 59% of them singletons. Sequencing was done on a sample of blood. These receptors originate from a man aged 55 to 70 in good health. The CDR3 runs from the conserved cysteine through the conserved F or W. A D gene is named only where the DNA matches it firmly. Size is stated for part of the rows, as once, few or many counts, or as a class when the clone is expanded.

D gene	V gene	J gene	clone size	CDR3 DNA	CDR3 protein
NA	TRBV25-1	TRBJ1-2	NA	TGTGCCAGCAGTGAAGGGGCAGACTATGGCTACACCTTC	CASSEGADYGYTF
TRBD2	TRBV7-2	TRBJ2-1	NA	TGTGCCAGCAGCCCTAGTCGGGGGGGGGCCTACAATGAGCAGTTCTTC	CASSPSRGGAYNEQFF
NA	TRBV7-2	TRBJ2-1	few	TGTGCCAGCAGCCTAGGGGGGGTCAATGAGCAGTTCTTC	CASSLGGVNEQFF
TRBD1	TRBV7-2	TRBJ1-2	NA	TGTGCCAGCAGCGTAGTCCCTACAGGGGGAGGCTACACCTTC	CASSVVPTGGGYTF
TRBD1	TRBV18	TRBJ2-7	NA	TGTGCCAGCTCACCACCGGCCGGGACAGGCTTGAGCGAGCAGTACTTC	CASSPPAGTGLSEQYF
NA	TRBV12-3/TRBV12-4	TRBJ1-2	NA	TGTGCCAGCAACCCGGGGGGCCTGGGCTACACCTTC	CASNPGGLGYTF
NA	TRBV4-1	TRBJ1-5	few	TGCGCCAGCAGCCAAGGGGTTATTGGGGTTAGCAATCAGCCCCAGCATTTT	CASSQGVIGVSNQPQHF
TRBD2	TRBV2	TRBJ2-7	NA	TGTGCCAGCAGTGAAGGCGGGGGGGGCTACAATGAGCAGTACTTC	CASSEGGGGYNEQYF
NA	TRBV6-1	TRBJ1-5	NA	TGTGCCAGCAGTGTGTTGGGGGGCTGGCAGCCCCAGCATTTT	CASSVLGGWQPQHF
NA	TRBV27	TRBJ1-5	NA	TGTGCCAGCAGTTTATTTGGCGGGGGTATTGGACAGCCCCAGCATTTT	CASSLFGGGIGQPQHF
NA	TRBV9	TRBJ2-5	few	TGTGCCAGCAGGTTGACCGGGGACCACCAAGAGACCCAGTACTTC	CASRLTGDHQETQYF
NA	TRBV2	TRBJ2-5	NA	TGTGCCAGCAGTGATCAGACTGTCCTAGGGAATTGGTACTTC	CASSDQTVLGNWYF
TRBD1	TRBV29-1	TRBJ2-1	NA	TGCAGCCCCACGGCCCCAGGGGGTGGCAATGAGCAGTTCTTC	CSPTAPGGGNEQFF
NA	TRBV4-1	TRBJ1-2	few	TGCGCCAGCAGCCAAGCAAGCCTCGGATTCTCTAACTATGGCTACACCTTC	CASSQASLGFSNYGYTF
TRBD2	TRBV6-2/TRBV6-3	TRBJ2-7	few	TGTGCCAGCCGAGCGGGGACCCTACCCTACGAGCAGTACTTC	CASRAGTLPYEQYF
NA	TRBV11-2	TRBJ2-7	NA	TGTGCCAGCAGCTTAGGTCCCCTAGGGGGCGAGCAGTACTTC	CASSLGPLGGEQYF
TRBD2	TRBV12-5	TRBJ2-2	NA	TGTGCTAGTGGTGTCCAAAGCGGGGGGATCACCGGGGAGCTGTTTTTT	CASGVQSGGITGELFF
NA	TRBV3-1	TRBJ2-4	NA	TGTGCCAGCAGCCCACAGGCAGTCAAAAACATTCAGTACTTC	CASSPQAVKNIQYF
TRBD1	TRBV28	TRBJ2-7	NA	TGTGCCAGCAGTATCAGACAGGGATTAACCTACGAGCAGTACTTC	CASSIRQGLTYEQYF
NA	TRBV25-1	TRBJ2-1	NA	TGTGCCAGCAGTCCCCCAGGAGGGTATCGTGAGCAGTTCTTC	CASSPPGGYREQFF
TRBD1	TRBV3-1	TRBJ2-7	few	TGTGCCAGCAGTTACAGACAGGGGGCGCGTAACGAGCAGTACTTC	CASSYRQGARNEQYF
TRBD2	TRBV11-2	TRBJ2-5	NA	TGTGCCAGCAGCCCCGGGACTAGCGGGGGGGTGTACCAAGAGACCCAGTACTTC	CASSPGTSGGVYQETQYF
TRBD2	TRBV29-1	TRBJ2-4	NA	TGCAGCGTTCTAGCGGGGGCCAAAAACACTCAGTACTTC	CSVLAGAKNTQYF
TRBD1	TRBV28	TRBJ2-5	NA	TGTGCCAGCAGTTCCCCGGGACAGGGACCGTGGGGCCAAGAGACCCAGTACTTC	CASSSPGQGPWGQETQYF
NA	TRBV20-1	TRBJ1-1	few	TGCAGTGCTAGAGTCCGCGTACAGGGTGAAGCTTTCTTT	CSARVRVQGEAFF
NA	TRBV6-2/TRBV6-3	TRBJ1-2	NA	TGTGCCAGCAGTTACGGTGGGACGCAGGGAGGTGGCTACACCTTC	CASSYGGTQGGGYTF
NA	TRBV24-1	TRBJ2-7	few	TGTGCCACCAGTGACCCCCCATTCTCCTACGAGCAGTACTTC	CATSDPPFSYEQYF
NA	TRBV9	TRBJ2-3	NA	TGTGCCAGCAGCGTAGCACAAGGGAGTTGGGCAGATACGCAGTATTTT	CASSVAQGSWADTQYF
TRBD1	TRBV7-2	TRBJ1-2	NA	TGTGCCAGCAGCTTAGGTCAGGGGGCTCGCTATGGCTACACCTTC	CASSLGQGARYGYTF
NA	TRBV7-2	TRBJ1-2	NA	TGTGCCAGCAGCTTAGGAATCGGGGGCTATGGCTACACCTTC	CASSLGIGGYGYTF
NA	TRBV4-1	TRBJ1-1	many	TGCGCCAGCAGCCTCGTCTCCAACACTGAAGCTTTCTTT	CASSLVSNTEAFF
TRBD1	TRBV15	TRBJ2-7	NA	TGTGCCGCCAGCAGAGCGGACAGGGAAGTAGAGCAGTACTTC	CAASRADREVEQYF
TRBD1	TRBV20-1	TRBJ1-2	NA	TGCAGTGCTAAGCCGACAGGGGTATATGGCTACACCTTC	CSAKPTGVYGYTF
TRBD1	TRBV27	TRBJ2-1	NA	TGTGCCAGCAGTTTATCCCGGACAGGGTGGCGTGAGCAGTTCTTC	CASSLSRTGWREQFF
TRBD2	TRBV6-1	TRBJ2-3	NA	TGTGCCAGCAGCCCAGGAGTAGCGGGGGGGTGGACAGATACGCAGTATTTT	CASSPGVAGGWTDTQYF
NA	TRBV20-1	TRBJ2-5	few	TGCAGTGCTGGTCGGGACTCCCAAGAGACCCAGTACTTC	CSAGRDSQETQYF
NA	TRBV28	TRBJ2-4	NA	TGTGCCAGCAGTTCGACTAGTAGGGACATTCAGTACTTC	CASSSTSRDIQYF
NA	TRBV20-1	TRBJ1-4	few	TGCAGTGCTAGAGATATCCGGGGCCAAGGGGGAAAACTGTTTTTT	CSARDIRGQGGKLFF
NA	TRBV20-1	TRBJ2-5	once	TGCAGTGCTAGAGACCTAGCAGCGGAGACCCAGTACTTC	CSARDLAAETQYF
NA	TRBV18	TRBJ2-5	few	TGTGCCAGCTCACAGCGACTACAAGAGACCCAGTACTTC	CASSQRLQETQYF
NA	TRBV5-5	TRBJ2-4	NA	TGTGCCAGCAGCTTGGGGCGGACCACGGACATTCAGTACTTC	CASSLGRTTDIQYF
TRBD2	TRBV11-2	TRBJ2-4	few	TGTGCCAGCAGCCCTAGCGGGGGGAAAAACATTCAGTACTTC	CASSPSGGKNIQYF
NA	TRBV27	TRBJ2-7	NA	TGTGCCAGCAGTGTTGGGCCAGCATACGAGCAGTACTTC	CASSVGPAYEQYF
NA	TRBV2	TRBJ2-3	NA	TGTGCCAGCAGGAAGACGGAGAGCACAGATACGCAGTATTTT	CASRKTESTDTQYF
NA	TRBV2	TRBJ1-2	NA	TGTGCCAGCAGTGAACTGGACAGTAACTATGGCTACACCTTC	CASSELDSNYGYTF
NA	TRBV5-1	TRBJ2-7	few	TGCGCCAGCAGCCCTGGTGGGTTCGATACCTACGAGCAGTACTTC	CASSPGGFDTYEQYF
TRBD1	TRBV20-1	TRBJ1-4	NA	TGCAGTGCCGAACCCCGACAGGGGGTTGGCGAAAAACTGTTTTTT	CSAEPRQGVGEKLFF
NA	TRBV9	TRBJ2-5	NA	TGTGCCAGCGGACGGACAGCACAAGAGACCCAGTACTTC	CASGRTAQETQYF
TRBD2	TRBV7-2	TRBJ2-7	few	TGTGCCAGCAGCTACCAGGGACTAGCGTTCTCCTACGAGCAGTACTTC	CASSYQGLAFSYEQYF
TRBD1	TRBV12-3/TRBV12-4	TRBJ2-4	NA	TGTGCCAGCAGTTTTTGGGGACAGGAGGACATTCAGTACTTC	CASSFWGQEDIQYF